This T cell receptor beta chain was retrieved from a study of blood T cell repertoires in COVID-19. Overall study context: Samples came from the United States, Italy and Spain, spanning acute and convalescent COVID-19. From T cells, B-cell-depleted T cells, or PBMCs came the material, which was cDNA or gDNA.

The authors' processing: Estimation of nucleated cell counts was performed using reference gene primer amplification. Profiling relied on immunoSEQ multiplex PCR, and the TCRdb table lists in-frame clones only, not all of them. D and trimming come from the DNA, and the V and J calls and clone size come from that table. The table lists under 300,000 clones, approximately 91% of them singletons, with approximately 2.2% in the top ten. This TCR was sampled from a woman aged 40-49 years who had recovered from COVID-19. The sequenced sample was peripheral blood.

This chain's CDR3 is CASSQTGTGLNYGYTF. CDR3 nucleotides: TGCGCCAGCAGCCAAACCGGGACAGGGTTGAACTATGGCTACACCTTC. This sequence joins TRBV5-1 and TRBJ1-2, with 9 positions matching TRBD1. In germline, CDR1 is SGHRS, CDR2 YFSETQ. The trim removed 4 bases at V and 2 bases at J, leaving 9 bases unmatched. The CDR3 covers 16 residues.